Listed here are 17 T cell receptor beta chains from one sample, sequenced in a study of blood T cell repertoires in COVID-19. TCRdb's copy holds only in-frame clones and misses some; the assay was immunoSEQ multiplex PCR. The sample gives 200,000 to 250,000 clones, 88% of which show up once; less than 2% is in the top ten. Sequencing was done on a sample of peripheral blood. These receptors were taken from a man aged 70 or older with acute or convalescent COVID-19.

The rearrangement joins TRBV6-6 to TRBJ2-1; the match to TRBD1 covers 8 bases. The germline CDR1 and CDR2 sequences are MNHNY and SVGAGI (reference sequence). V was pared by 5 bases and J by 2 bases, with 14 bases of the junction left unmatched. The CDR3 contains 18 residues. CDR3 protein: CASSPLPRQGKAYNEQFF. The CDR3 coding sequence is TGTGCCAGCAGTCCCTTGCCCCGACAGGGGAAGGCCTACAATGAGCAGTTCTTC.

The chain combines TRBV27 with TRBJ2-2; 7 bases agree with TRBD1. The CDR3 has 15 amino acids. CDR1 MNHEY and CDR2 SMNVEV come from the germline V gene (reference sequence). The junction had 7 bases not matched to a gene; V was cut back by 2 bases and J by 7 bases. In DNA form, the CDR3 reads TGTGCCAGCAGTTTAGAATACAGGGGTAACGGGGAGCTGTTTTTT. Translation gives CASSLEYRGNGELFF.

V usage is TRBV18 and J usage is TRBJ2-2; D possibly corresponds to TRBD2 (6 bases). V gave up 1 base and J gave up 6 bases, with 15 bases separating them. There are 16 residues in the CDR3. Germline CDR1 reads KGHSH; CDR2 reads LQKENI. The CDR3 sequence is CASSPLTLTSPGELFF. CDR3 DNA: TGTGCCAGCTCACCACTGACCCTGACTAGTCCCGGGGAGCTGTTTTTT.

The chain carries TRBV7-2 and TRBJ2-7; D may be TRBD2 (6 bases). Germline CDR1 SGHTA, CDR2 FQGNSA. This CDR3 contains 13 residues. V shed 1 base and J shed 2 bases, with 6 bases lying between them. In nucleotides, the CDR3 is TGTGCCAGCAGCTTAGTAGCGGCCTACGAGCAGTACTTC. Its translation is CASSLVAAYEQYF.

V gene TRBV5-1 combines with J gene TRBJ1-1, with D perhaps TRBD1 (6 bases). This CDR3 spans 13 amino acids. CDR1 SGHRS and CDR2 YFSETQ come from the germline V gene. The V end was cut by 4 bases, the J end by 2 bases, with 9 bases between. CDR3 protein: CASSARGNTEAFF. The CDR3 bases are TGCGCCAGCAGCGCCAGGGGTAACACTGAAGCTTTCTTT.

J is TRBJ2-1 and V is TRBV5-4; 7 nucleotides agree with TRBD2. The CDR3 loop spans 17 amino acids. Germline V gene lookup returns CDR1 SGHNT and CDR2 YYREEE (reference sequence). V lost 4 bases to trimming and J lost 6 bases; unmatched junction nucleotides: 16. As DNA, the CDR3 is TGTGCCAGCAGCCCGGGCGGTGGGACTACGGCATCCAATGAGCAGTTCTTC. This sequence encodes CASSPGGGTTASNEQFF.

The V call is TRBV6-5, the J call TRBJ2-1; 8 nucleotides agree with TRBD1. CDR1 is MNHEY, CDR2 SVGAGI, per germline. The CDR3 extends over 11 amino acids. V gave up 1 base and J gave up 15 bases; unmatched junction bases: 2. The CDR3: CASSYYGQGFF. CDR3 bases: TGTGCCAGCAGTTACTATGGACAGGGGTTCTTC.

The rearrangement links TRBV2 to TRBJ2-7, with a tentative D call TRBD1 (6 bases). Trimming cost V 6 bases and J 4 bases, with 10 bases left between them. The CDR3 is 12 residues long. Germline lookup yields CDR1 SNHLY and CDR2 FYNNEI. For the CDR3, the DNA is TGTGCCAGCAGGGGACAAGTTTACGAGCAGTACTTC. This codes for CASRGQVYEQYF.

CDR3 DNA sequence: TGTGCCAGCAGTACAGGGCACACTGAAGCTTTCTTT. Amino acid sequence: CASSTGHTEAFF. This sequence joins TRBV12-3 or TRBV12-4 and TRBJ1-1; a possible D gene is TRBD1 (6 bases). CDR3 size: 12 residues. V was cut by 5 bases and J by 3 bases, with 7 bases left in between.

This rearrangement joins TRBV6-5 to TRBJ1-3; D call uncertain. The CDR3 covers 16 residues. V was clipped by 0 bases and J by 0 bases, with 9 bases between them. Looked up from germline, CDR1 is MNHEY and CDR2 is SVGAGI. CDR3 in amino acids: CASSYSSLSSGNTIYF. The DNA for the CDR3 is TGTGCCAGCAGTTACTCGAGCCTGAGCTCTGGAAACACCATATATTTT.

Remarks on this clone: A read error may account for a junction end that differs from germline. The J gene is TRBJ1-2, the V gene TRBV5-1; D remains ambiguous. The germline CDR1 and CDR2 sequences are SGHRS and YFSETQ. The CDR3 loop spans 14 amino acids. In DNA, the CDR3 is TGCGCCAGCAGCTTGGACAACACTAAGTATGGCTACACCTTC. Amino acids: CASSLDNTKYGYTF.

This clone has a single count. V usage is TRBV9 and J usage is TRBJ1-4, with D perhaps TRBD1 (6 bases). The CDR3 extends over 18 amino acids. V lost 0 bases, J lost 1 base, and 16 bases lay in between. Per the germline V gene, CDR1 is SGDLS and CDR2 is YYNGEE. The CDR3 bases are TGTGCCAGCAGCGTAGGGTCAGGGGAGGGTCGAACTAATGAAAAACTGTTTTTT. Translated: CASSVGSGEGRTNEKLFF.

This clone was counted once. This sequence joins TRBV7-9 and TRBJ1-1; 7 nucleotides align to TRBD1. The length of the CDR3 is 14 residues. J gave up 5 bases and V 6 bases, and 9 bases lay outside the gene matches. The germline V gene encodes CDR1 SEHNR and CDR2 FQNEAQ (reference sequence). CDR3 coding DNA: TGTGCCAGCAGACGAACAGGGGTTGAAACTGAAGCTTTCTTT. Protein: CASRRTGVETEAFF.

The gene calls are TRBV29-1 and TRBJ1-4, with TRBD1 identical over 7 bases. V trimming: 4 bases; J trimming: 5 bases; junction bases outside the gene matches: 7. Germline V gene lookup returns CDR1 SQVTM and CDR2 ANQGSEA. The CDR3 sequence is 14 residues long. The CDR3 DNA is TGCAGCGTTGCGGTAGGGACAGCGAATGAAAAACTGTTTTTT. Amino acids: CSVAVGTANEKLFF.

The CDR3 sequence: CASSSSGREGKETQYF. The CDR3 DNA is TGCGCCAGCAGCTCTAGCGGGAGGGAGGGGAAAGAGACCCAGTACTTC. J is TRBJ2-5 and V is TRBV5-1; 12 nucleotides match TRBD2. With V trimmed by 3 bases and J by 3 bases, 6 bases remained unmatched. Germline CDR1 reads SGHRS; CDR2 reads YFSETQ. The CDR3 has 16 residues.

This CDR3 reads CASSLGGGRDSHEQYF. The CDR3 bases are TGTGCCAGCAGCTTAGGAGGGGGCCGGGACTCTCACGAGCAGTACTTC. The chain joins TRBV11-2 to TRBJ2-7, with D possibly matching TRBD1 (7 bases). V lost 1 base, J lost 5 bases, and 18 bases lay in between. This CDR3 has 16 residues. Germline loops: CDR1 SGHAT, CDR2 FQNNGV. Drawing the rest from reference TRBV11-2 and TRBJ2-7, the complete variable domain is EAGVAQSPRYKIIEKRQSVAFWCNPISGHATLYWYQQILGQGPKLLIQFQNNGVVDDSQLPKDRFSAERLKGVDSTLKIQPAKLEDSAVYLCASSLGGGRDSHEQYFGPGTRLTVT.

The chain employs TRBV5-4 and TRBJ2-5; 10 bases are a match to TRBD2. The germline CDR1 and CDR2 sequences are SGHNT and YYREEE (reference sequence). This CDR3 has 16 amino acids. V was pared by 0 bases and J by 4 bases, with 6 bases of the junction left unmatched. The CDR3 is CASSLGLAGVGETQYF. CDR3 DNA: TGTGCCAGCAGCTTGGGGCTAGCGGGAGTCGGAGAGACCCAGTACTTC.